This T cell receptor (beta chain) was profiled in a study of early T cells in non-severe SARS-CoV-2 infection. TCRdb used MiXCR to reprocess the 5' RACE reads, holding one entry per CDR3 protein. The profile shows tens of thousands of distinct CDR3 sequences, about 9.4% of them singletons. Germline CDR1 is MNHEY and CDR2 is SVGAGI. V was clipped by 6 bases and J by 0 bases, with 18 bases between them. CDR3 length: 16 residues. This sample comprised whole blood, obtained at baseline. The chain uses TRBV6-5 and TRBJ2-7, with D perhaps given as TRBD1 or TRBD2 (5 bases each). This receptor was identified in an adult who was a healthcare worker with PCR-confirmed SARS-CoV-2 infection or an uninfected control (not recorded which). Written as DNA, the CDR3 is TGTGCCAGCAGCAAAACTGGGACCGGCAGCTCCTACGAGCAGTACTTC. This sequence encodes CASSKTGTGSSYEQYF.